This T cell receptor beta chain was identified in a study of cytomegalovirus exposure and HLA in healthy donors (dated by TCRdb to about 2017). About the study as a whole: A later analysis indicated that the 100 to 150 validation repertoires were generated on the platform also employed for the approximately 700 repertoires of the first cohort. The study aimed to test whether signatures of past pathogen exposure could be identified by cataloging public T cell receptors. A separate validation cohort of more than 100 different subjects was used in addition to the roughly 620-subject first cohort. High-throughput TCR immunosequencing, statistical association of individual TCRs with disease status, and machine learning were combined to predict cytomegalovirus infection status.

Concerning this clone itself: The antigen this receptor binds is unknown. No base quality values were provided; no much bigger clone lies one nucleotide off.

The CDR3 contains 13 residues, cysteine and phenylalanine counted. Left in the record is the CDR3 DNA by itself, 39 bases read in frame from the first base. Taken from the germline V gene (reference sequence), the CDR1 and CDR2 loops are GTSNPN and SVGIG. Trimming costs V 0 bases and J 3 bases, and their ends lie 6 bases apart. The paper's findings and limits, for the study overall: Most TCR sequences were seen in very few donors, while some public TCRs were found in many individuals. A later analysis lacked HLA typing for the validation cohort, so it scored co-occurrence in that cohort across all 120 repertoires. Of the cluster scores, 90% to 95% were above 0 in a later analysis, which found that TCRs clustered in the first cohort also tended to co-occur in the roughly 130 validation repertoires. The classifier was reported to diagnose cytomegalovirus status with high specificity and sensitivity in both the original and validation cohorts. In vitro tests confirmed that a few of the cytomegalovirus-associated TCR beta chains recognize cytomegalovirus antigens. The study listed 164 TCR beta chains as associated with cytomegalovirus. The authors suggested that the approach could potentially be generalized to other disease states and immunological phenotypes.

Donors formed part of the validation cohort, which comprised 120 subjects and was distinct from the first cohort of under 850 subjects. The library was built by means of the immunoSEQ multiplex PCR assay. As for how the authors treated the data: To diagnose cytomegalovirus status from the catalog of TCR beta chain sequences, a statistical classification framework was built. This is the immuneACCESS table as TCRdb keeps it, with only in-frame sequences that have V and J called. A part of the clones is gone; compared with another copy, unresolved V genes explain less than half, and the rest is unexplained. Clonal size and the V and J genes are those of that table, whereas D and trimming came from the DNA. A total of some 190,000 clones appear in this sample, roughly nine tenths of them only once. 7.2% of the sample comes from the top ten.

The V gene is TRBV30 and the J gene is TRBJ2-1; a confident D gene designation cannot be given. Sequenced input: PBMCs. The sequence came from a man aged 25-45 years in good health and CMV-seropositive. CDR3 loop: CAWSVGHYNEQFF. DNA sequence: TGTGCCTGGAGTGTGGGCCACTACAATGAGCAGTTCTTC. Extended through the reference TRBV30 and TRBJ2-1 proteins, this CDR3 yields the full variable domain: SQTIHQWPATLVQPVGSPLSLECTVEGTSNPNLYWYRQAAGRGLQLLFYSVGIGQISSEVPQNLSASRPQDRQFILSSKKLLLSDSGFYLCAWSVGHYNEQFFGPGTRLTVL.